Here is one TCR beta chain with its context. Its antigen is not identified. This sample stems from a study of T cell responses to AZD1222 COVID-19 vaccine. CDR1 is SEHNR and CDR2 is FQNEAQ in the germline V gene (reference sequence). Between the trimmed V and J ends, which lost 1 base and 0 bases, there was a span of 3 bases. This CDR3 spans 13 amino acids. Profiled with immunoSEQ multiplex PCR; TCRdb holds only in-frame clones, not every one. The sample has roughly 100,000 clones; about 88% are singletons. General study results and limits: Spike-specific TCR breadth and depth grew following two AZD1222 doses.

The input for sequencing was peripheral blood, taken on day 0 of AZD1222 vaccination. The gene calls are TRBV7-9 and TRBJ2-5; no clear D. The clonotype comes from an adult in good health. CDR3 residues: CASSLGNQETQYF. The CDR3 nucleotides read TGTGCCAGCAGCTTAGGTAACCAAGAGACCCAGTACTTC.